Detailed here is one T cell receptor beta chain. Its antigen remains unknown. This sample was taken from a study of blood T cells in healthy people across ages. Whole-study findings and limits: The study lacked donor CMV status, which possibly confounded expanded clonotype changes. A greater number of naive CD4+ cells and higher diversity distinguished long-lived donors from aged donors.

Trimming cost V 8 bases and J 11 bases, with 10 bases left between them. In germline, CDR1 is SGHTA, CDR2 FQGNSA. The CDR3 totals 10 residues. Combining a sample-barcoded 5' primer with a J-beta primer mix, a second PCR ran for about 7 to 11 cycles. TCRdb passed the 5' RACE reads through MiXCR, listing each CDR3 protein once. The sample comprises about 1.6 million distinct CDR3 sequences, 30% to 40% of which are singletons, and 11% rests with the top ten. Sequencing input: blood. The receptor's source is a young woman in good health. The rearrangement links TRBV7-2 to TRBJ2-1, with D maybe TRBD2 (6 bases). The CDR3 nucleotides are TGTGCCAGCGGAGGGCGCCAGCAGTTCTTC. This codes for CASGGRQQFF.